Listed below are T cell receptor beta chains from one sample, sequenced in a study of blood T cell repertoires in COVID-19. Clones were read by immunoSEQ multiplex PCR, and TCRdb kept only the in-frame ones, dropping some. The sample carries over 250,000 clones, about nine tenths recorded once. Sequencing was performed on PBMCs or T cells enriched from blood (not recorded which). The receptors come from a woman aged 55-69 years who had recovered from COVID-19. The CDR3 runs from the conserved cysteine through the conserved F or W. Fields, in order: clone size, D gene, V gene, J gene, CDR3 DNA, CDR3 protein. The D gene is left open where the match is weak. A row's size may be missing; if present it is once, few, many or a size class.

few	NA	TRBV7-9	TRBJ1-4	TGTGCCAGCAAGGGGCGTGAAAAACTGTTTTTT	CASKGREKLFF
NA	NA	TRBV5-1	TRBJ2-7	TGCGCCAGCAGCTTCGGCGGTTCCTACGAGCAGTACTTC	CASSFGGSYEQYF
NA	NA	TRBV3-1/TRBV3-2	TRBJ2-5	TGTGCCAGCAGCCATGACTGGCAAGAGACCCAGTACTTC	CASSHDWQETQYF
once	TRBD1	TRBV28	TRBJ1-5	TGTGCCAGCAGTACCCACAGGGGGATACAGCCCCAGCATTTT	CASSTHRGIQPQHF
NA	TRBD2	TRBV14	TRBJ2-7	TGTGCCAGCAGCCAAGCGAGCGGGAGGGCTCCGTACGAGCAGTACTTC	CASSQASGRAPYEQYF
NA	NA	TRBV2	TRBJ2-5	TGTGCCAGCAGTGATAGGGCAGGGTGGCAAGAGACCCAGTACTTC	CASSDRAGWQETQYF
NA	TRBD1	TRBV6-5	TRBJ2-7	TGTGCCAGCGACCAGGGGGCCTACGAGCAGTACTTC	CASDQGAYEQYF
once	NA	TRBV7-6	TRBJ2-3	TGTGCCAGCAGCAGTACAGGGAGTGGGTTCGCAGATACGCAGTATTTT	CASSSTGSGFADTQYF
NA	NA	TRBV25-1	TRBJ1-3	TGTGCCAGCAGTGGACCCGGACAGTATGGAAACACCATATATTTT	CASSGPGQYGNTIYF
once	TRBD1	TRBV3-1/TRBV3-2	TRBJ1-1	TGTGCCAGCAGCCAGACCGGGACAGGGGAGGCTTTCTTT	CASSQTGTGEAFF
NA	TRBD2	TRBV3-1/TRBV3-2	TRBJ2-1	TGTGCCAGCAGCCAAGATCTTGGGCTAGCGGGGGGCTATGAGCAGTTCTTC	CASSQDLGLAGGYEQFF
NA	NA	TRBV6-1	TRBJ1-5	TGTGCCAGCAGTGAAGGACAGGTCCGCCAGCCCCAGCATTTT	CASSEGQVRQPQHF
NA	TRBD2	TRBV19	TRBJ2-6	TGTGCCAGTCGGGGAGGGGACTCTGGGGCCAACGTCCTGACTTTC	CASRGGDSGANVLTF
once	NA	TRBV29-1	TRBJ1-2	TGCAGCGTCCACGGGGGGAGTTCTTATGGCTACACCTTC	CSVHGGSSYGYTF
NA	NA	TRBV5-4	TRBJ1-6	TGTGCCAGCAGCTGGGGACAAGGGGAAGGTAATTCACCCCTCCACTTT	CASSWGQGEGNSPLHF
NA	NA	TRBV3-1/TRBV3-2	TRBJ2-2	TGTGCCAGCAGCAAACAACAGTCGGACACCGGGGAGCTGTTTTTT	CASSKQQSDTGELFF
NA	NA	TRBV30	TRBJ1-5	TGTGCCTGGAGTGTACTTGGGGGGGCCAATCAGCCCCAGCATTTT	CAWSVLGGANQPQHF
NA	TRBD2	TRBV29-1	TRBJ2-1	TGCAGTATGGGGGGGAATGAGCAGTTCTTC	CSMGGNEQFF
NA	NA	TRBV13	TRBJ2-2	TGTGCCAGCAGCTTTCGGGGTACCGGGGAGCTGTTTTTT	CASSFRGTGELFF
NA	NA	TRBV28	TRBJ1-2	TGTGCCAGCAGTTTTGGAGAGGATGGCTACACCTTC	CASSFGEDGYTF
NA	TRBD2	TRBV2	TRBJ2-3	TGTGCCAGCAGTGGAACTAGCGGGAGTACAGATACGCAGTATTTT	CASSGTSGSTDTQYF
NA	TRBD2	TRBV10-3	TRBJ2-2	TGTGCCATCAGCTCCGGGACTAGCTCCACCGGGGAGCTGTTTTTT	CAISSGTSSTGELFF
NA	TRBD1	TRBV24-1	TRBJ2-5	TGTGCCACCAGTGTCTCCAGGGGGGAGACCCAGTACTTC	CATSVSRGETQYF
few	NA	TRBV5-4	TRBJ1-4	TGTGCCAGCAGCCGCGGGGATGAAAAACTGTTTTTT	CASSRGDEKLFF
NA	NA	TRBV6-1	TRBJ2-7	TGTGCCAGCAGTGAATGGAGGGTCTACGAGCAGTACTTC	CASSEWRVYEQYF
many	NA	TRBV27	TRBJ2-3	TGTGCCAGCAGTTGGAGTGGGACAGATACGCAGTATTTT	CASSWSGTDTQYF
NA	TRBD2	TRBV14	TRBJ2-1	TGTGCCAGCAGCCCTCGGGGCAGCGGGGATGAGCAGTTCTTC	CASSPRGSGDEQFF
NA	NA	TRBV27	TRBJ1-5	TGTGCCAGCAGTTTTCGGGGAATGAATCAGCCCCAGCATTTT	CASSFRGMNQPQHF
NA	NA	TRBV6-1	TRBJ1-1	TGTGCCAGCAGTGAGTGGGTAGGGGCGAACACTGAAGCTTTCTTT	CASSEWVGANTEAFF
once	NA	TRBV28	TRBJ1-2	TGTGCCAGCACTTGGGGGGGAACCGATGGCTACACCTTC	CASTWGGTDGYTF
NA	TRBD2	TRBV7-3	TRBJ2-1	TGTGCCAGCAGCTCACCGGGACTAGCGGAAAATGAGCAGTTCTTC	CASSSPGLAENEQFF
NA	TRBD1	TRBV18	TRBJ2-4	TGTGCCAGCTCACGCGGACAGGGGATAAACATTCAGTACTTC	CASSRGQGINIQYF
NA	NA	TRBV5-1	TRBJ2-1	TGCGCCAGCAGCTTCGCAGCTCTCGCCTGGGAATCACAGGGCCACAATGAGCAGTTCTTC	CASSFAALAWESQGHNEQFF
NA	TRBD2	TRBV11-3	TRBJ2-3	TGTGCCAGCAGCTTTAGCGGGGACACAGATACGCAGTATTTT	CASSFSGDTDTQYF
NA	TRBD2	TRBV28	TRBJ2-3	TGTGCCAGCAGTTTACTAGCGGGAGGTTCAGATACGCAGTATTTT	CASSLLAGGSDTQYF
NA	TRBD2	TRBV6-4	TRBJ2-1	TGTGCCAGCAGTATTATAGCGGGGGGTACCTACGCGGGTGAGCAGTTCTTC	CASSIIAGGTYAGEQFF
NA	TRBD1	TRBV19	TRBJ1-1	TGTGCCAGTAGTATCGACAGGGCTGAAGCTTTCTTT	CASSIDRAEAFF
NA	NA	TRBV7-3	TRBJ1-1	TGTGCCAGCAGCTTATGGGCAGGGAACACTGAAGCTTTCTTT	CASSLWAGNTEAFF
NA	NA	TRBV28	TRBJ1-2	TGTGCCAGCACCGTACCGGAGGATTACGGGTACACCTTC	CASTVPEDYGYTF
NA	NA	TRBV2	TRBJ1-2	TGTGCCAGCCTGGGCAGGGGATCTAACTATGGCTACACCTTC	CASLGRGSNYGYTF
NA	TRBD1	TRBV29-1	TRBJ2-7	TGCAGCGTCAACAGGGGGCGAGGCGGCGAGCAGTACTTC	CSVNRGRGGEQYF
NA	NA	TRBV18	TRBJ2-3	TGTGCCAGCTCACCACAGAAGGGGGCAGATACGCAGTATTTT	CASSPQKGADTQYF
NA	NA	TRBV3-1/TRBV3-2	TRBJ1-1	TGTGCCAGCAGCCAAGGGGCGTACCGACACACTGAAGCTTTCTTT	CASSQGAYRHTEAFF
NA	NA	TRBV2	TRBJ1-4	TGTGCCAGCAGTTACAGGGAGTTTGGTGAAAAACTGTTTTTT	CASSYREFGEKLFF
NA	TRBD2	TRBV9	TRBJ2-1	TGTGCCAGCAGCGCCGTTGGGAGCGGGGCCTTATATGAGCAGTTCTTC	CASSAVGSGALYEQFF
NA	NA	TRBV7-6	TRBJ1-6	TGTGCCAGCAGCTTATCCCGCTCCTATAATTCACCCCTCCACTTT	CASSLSRSYNSPLHF
NA	NA	TRBV7-9	TRBJ1-6	TGTGCCAGCAGCACCTCCACGGGGGTTAATTCACCCCTCCACTTT	CASSTSTGVNSPLHF
NA	NA	TRBV2	TRBJ1-6	TGTGCCAGCAGTGTCCCCCCCAGGGGATATTCACCCCTCCACTTT	CASSVPPRGYSPLHF
once	TRBD2	TRBV2	TRBJ2-3	TGTGCCAGCAGTGAAATAGGGCTAGCGGGAGATACGCAGTATTTT	CASSEIGLAGDTQYF
NA	TRBD1	TRBV3-1/TRBV3-2	TRBJ1-3	TGTGCCAGCAGCCTACAGGGGGGAAGAAACACCATATATTTT	CASSLQGGRNTIYF
NA	NA	TRBV6-5	TRBJ2-7	TGTGCCAGCAGTAAACAGACAGAAGTCTACGAGCAGTACTTC	CASSKQTEVYEQYF
once	TRBD1	TRBV27	TRBJ1-5	TGTGCCAGCAGCCCGGGACAGGGGGGGCTGGGCAATCAGCCCCAGCATTTT	CASSPGQGGLGNQPQHF